The rows below give T cell receptor beta chains drawn from one sample of a study of shared clonotypes between healthy human individuals. Sequencing was performed with immunoSEQ multiplex PCR; in TCRdb, only in-frame clones are kept and a portion is missing. The profile shows 2 million or so clones, 90% to 95% of them singletons. Specimen: naive CD4+ T cells sorted from blood. These receptors were taken from a man between 18 and 35 years old in good health. The conserved cysteine and the conserved F or W are not part of the CDR3 here.

v_gene | CDR3aa
TRBV6-5 | ASLRAGVKGEAF
TRBV28 | ASRGRLNTEAF
TRBV5-4 | ASSRWGSGNEQY
TRBV5-6 | ASSPGGEQF
TRBV10-3 | AISESNPMSGNTIY
TRBV5-1 | ASSKGTGGDTQY
TRBV4-1 | ASSQGGGTIY
TRBV5-4 | ASSATGTSGGALYNEQF
TRBV6-1 | ASSEKERTRAF
TRBV10-3 | AISRDLGNNEQF
TRBV2 | ASSAGLAGGLNEQY
TRBV2 | ASSEQEGGQPQH
TRBV7-8 | ALAGGRRDEQF
TRBV5-1 | ASSLGAVPNEQF
TRBV5-1 | ASSLGAGGEETQY
TRBV5-6 | ASSTQGGDYEQY
TRBV30 | AWSVGTGATNEKLF
TRBV30 | AWSESGPRAF
TRBV6-5 | ASSYSSGANVLT
TRBV29-1 | SALVWGQGGYT
TRBV7-8 | ASSLAWSTEAF
TRBV13 | ASSFIKVGGGSTGELF
TRBV19 | ASSIGGAYEQY
TRBV6-5 | ASSYPLARNEQY
TRBV5-8 | ASSLQGQY
TRBV5-5 | ASSLLASLSEQY
TRBV2 | ASKSGGAYEQY
TRBV19 | ASTATRGGELF
TRBV19 | ASSMRQGQAGELF
TRBV5-5 | ASSLTIKAGNQPQH
TRBV4-1 | ASSQGTDRTNSPLH
TRBV6-4 | ASSDSGVGYT
TRBV5-1 | ASSSTGYYEQY
TRBV6-5 | ASRWGRAWNSPLH
TRBV11-2 | ASSPTGAPRSDTQY
TRBV19 | ASSTRGQETQY
TRBV18 | ASSPKGLNNSPLH
TRBV30 | AWSVGTSGRGGTDTQY
TRBV7-2 | ASTGKLAGLAWNTGELF
TRBV6-6 | ASSPRTGGWETQY
TRBV11-2 | ASSLGSPSTDTQY
TRBV9 | ASSVDTGRNSPLH
TRBV2 | ASSDGLASGGAGAKNIQY
TRBV15 | ATSRDRDIQY
TRBV7-9 | ASSLKGRETQY
TRBV29-1 | SVITGTYNEQF
TRBV6-4 | ASSLEGFQPQH
TRBV10-3 | AISEGEPGNTIY
TRBV6-5 | ASSSGTGSRAF
TRBV27 | ASSLSWGGSSSPLH
TRBV4-3 | ASSSLAGGQSEQF
TRBV6-5 | ASSYNGRAGDTQY
TRBV11-2 | ASSPGSPLYEQY
TRBV30 | AWSANTINSPLH
TRBV10-3 | AISELPTDTQY
TRBV5-1 | ASSEARGANVLT
TRBV10-3 | ASGTGVGKLF
TRBV10-3 | AISEGTQY
TRBV28 | ATKAVYEQY